The sequence of this T cell receptor (beta chain) was determined in a study of cytomegalovirus exposure and HLA in healthy donors. On the study more broadly: Unique TCRs numbering approximately 81 million, obtained from HLA-typed donors, made up an early data release.

Points on this clone: As yet, its antigen is unknown.

Researchers ran the PCR with 60 Vbeta and 13 Jbeta primers. Sequencing was performed with immunoSEQ multiplex PCR; in TCRdb, only in-frame clones are kept and a portion is missing. The table has around 140,000 clones, around 78% seen once. The V gene end was trimmed by 4 bases and the J gene end by 0 bases; junction bases not matched to a gene: 6. The CDR3 consists of 16 residues. The germline CDR1 and CDR2 sequences are LGHNT and FRNRAP. Whole-study findings and limits: Being productive about 87% or about 30% of the time was typical of most TCR beta V segments in an earlier analysis.

What was sequenced was PBMCs. This chain links TRBV12-5 with TRBJ1-5, with 7 bases lining up with TRBD1. The TCR sequence derives from a woman aged 18-35 years in good health and CMV-seropositive. CDR3 in DNA: TGTGCTAGTGGTTCGAGCGACAGGGCTAGCAATCAGCCCCAGCATTTT. Its protein is CASGSSDRASNQPQHF.